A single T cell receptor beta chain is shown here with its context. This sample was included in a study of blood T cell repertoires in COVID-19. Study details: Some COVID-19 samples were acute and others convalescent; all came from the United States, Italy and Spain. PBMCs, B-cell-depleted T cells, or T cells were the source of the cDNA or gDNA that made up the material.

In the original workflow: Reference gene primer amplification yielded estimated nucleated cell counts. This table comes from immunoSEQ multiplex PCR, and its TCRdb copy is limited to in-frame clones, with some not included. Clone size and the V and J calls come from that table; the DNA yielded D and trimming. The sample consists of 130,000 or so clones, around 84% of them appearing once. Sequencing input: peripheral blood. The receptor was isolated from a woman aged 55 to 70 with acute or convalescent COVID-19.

CDR3 protein: CASSQGPGLAGGLNIQYF. The CDR3 bases are TGCGCCAGCAGCCAGGGACCGGGACTAGCGGGGGGGCTGAACATTCAGTACTTC. V usage is TRBV4-1 and J usage is TRBJ2-4, with 16 positions matching TRBD2. CDR3 size: 18 residues. Trimming removed 3 bases from V and 7 bases from J; junction bases left unmatched: 9. Germline assignment: CDR1 MGHRA and CDR2 YSYEKL.